These T cell receptor beta chains were read from a single sample in a study of T cell clusters in autoimmune cytopenias. For each CDR3 protein, TCRdb gives one entry from its re-call of the multiplex PCR reads, without DNA. This table lists about 890 distinct CDR3 sequences. The specimen was peripheral blood. These receptors came from a human donor with an autoimmune cytopenia or autoimmune hepatitis (not recorded which). Both conserved end residues are part of each CDR3. Each record gives: J gene, V gene, clone size, CDR3 protein. Not all rows give a size; the values are once, few, many and, for expanded clones, a class.

>TRBJ2-3|TRBV20-1|large
CSARDGGAGSDTQYF
>TRBJ2-7|TRBV20-1|medium-sized
CSARAEGNYYEQYF
>TRBJ2-1|TRBV7-9|-
CASSPGLAGGYRLYYNEQFF
>TRBJ2-5|TRBV28|-
CASSLYGAEGRRETQYF
>TRBJ2-1|TRBV27|-
CASSLTGRRRANEQFF
>TRBJ1-3|TRBV10-3|medium-sized
CAISARDRSGNTIYF
>TRBJ1-6|TRBV19|medium-sized
CATSTGNGSPLHF
>TRBJ2-7|TRBV6-5|large
CANWDRGPLYEQYF
>TRBJ2-6|TRBV5-6|medium-sized
CASSIGVSGANVLTF
>TRBJ2-7|TRBV5-1|-
CASSLDRDAYEQYF
>TRBJ2-7|TRBV27|medium-sized
CASSQWDRFYEQYF
>TRBJ2-5|TRBV29-1|medium-sized
CSVDVAAQETQYF
>TRBJ2-3|TRBV7-3|medium-sized
CASSLAGTGARDTQYF
>TRBJ2-5|TRBV5-6|medium-sized
CASSRTDQETQYF
>TRBJ2-2|TRBV7-2|-
CASRSSRAGELFF
>TRBJ2-1|TRBV6-5|medium-sized
CASSPIIGSYNEQFF
>TRBJ2-3|TRBV7-2|medium-sized
CASSFLRLGNSADTQYF
>TRBJ2-7|TRBV19|medium-sized
CASSVRPQREVGSYEQYF
>TRBJ2-5|TRBV7-3|-
CASSLGGSGRVRETQYF
>TRBJ2-3|TRBV7-3|large
CASSPAGTARNTQYF
>TRBJ1-1|TRBV5-4|-
CASSLPQRNTEAFF
>TRBJ1-2|TRBV6-5|medium-sized
CASSPLTGRDTF
>TRBJ2-1|TRBV20-1|medium-sized
CSAPDWRTNNEQFF
>TRBJ1-5|TRBV19|-
CASSIGYRGNQPQHF
>TRBJ2-3|TRBV20-1|medium-sized
CSARALAATDTQYF
>TRBJ1-2|TRBV29-1|-
CSVEPGPVYGYTF
>TRBJ2-1|TRBV27|large
CASSGLTEQFF
>TRBJ2-7|TRBV10-3|medium-sized
CAIHETGSYEQYF
>TRBJ2-5|TRBV6-5|medium-sized
CASTATVRGTQYF
>TRBJ2-1|TRBV29-1|-
CSVGLAGGEVF
>TRBJ2-3|TRBV25-1|medium-sized
CASSELSGGARGTDTQYF
>TRBJ2-3|TRBV20-1|medium-sized
CSAPRGGTDTQYF
>TRBJ2-4|TRBV6-6|medium-sized
CASSYSPGALSPRAQNIQYF
>TRBJ2-5|TRBV7-2|medium-sized
CASSSRGFQETQYF
>TRBJ1-1|TRBV5-4|medium-sized
CASSTASGGDTEAFF
>TRBJ2-5|TRBV2|-
CASSEYGDQETQYF
>TRBJ1-1|TRBV6-5|medium-sized
CASSYIRNTEAFF
>TRBJ1-1|TRBV29-1|medium-sized
CSAARTQIMNTEAFF
>TRBJ2-2|TRBV24-1|-
CATSDATGFTRGELFF
>TRBJ2-1|TRBV7-9|medium-sized
CASSLGSGSVNEQFF
>TRBJ1-1|TRBV20-1|-
CSARSESWDANTEAFF
>TRBJ2-1|TRBV7-3|medium-sized
CASSLLGGGGPNEQFF
>TRBJ2-2|TRBV11-2|-
CASSLLAQGDLLGELFF
>TRBJ1-5|TRBV12-3/TRBV12-4|-
CASSLWDRGQPQHF
>TRBJ1-5|TRBV27|-
CASRPWTSNQPQHF
>TRBJ1-2|TRBV7-9|-
CASSLGVAGNYGYTF
>TRBJ2-2|TRBV29-1|large
CSVYEQGATNTGELFF
>TRBJ2-1|TRBV20-1|-
CSARPWGLAGGNEQFF
>TRBJ1-2|TRBV10-3|medium-sized
CAITPDSQIYGYTF
>TRBJ1-2|TRBV20-1|-
CSARVGTAYGYTF
>TRBJ2-5|TRBV11-2|-
CASSLGRLADHQETQYF
>TRBJ1-2|TRBV6-5|medium-sized
CASSLRTNYGYTF
>TRBJ2-1|TRBV6-5|medium-sized
CASSYLAGAGNEQFF
>TRBJ1-1|TRBV30|medium-sized
CAWTSLGGFGTEAFF
>TRBJ2-7|TRBV6-4|-
CASSDVSLPTPYEQYF